These 30 T cell receptor beta chains were all obtained from the same sample, sequenced in a study of CD4 T cells in relation to SARS-CoV-2 and coronaviruses. Unexposed donor CD4+ T cells date from about 2011-2018, before the COVID-19 pandemic. After 10 to 11 days of culture, CD4+ T cells were isolated. Using immunoSEQ multiplex PCR, the repertoire was profiled, and TCRdb retains in-frame clones only, with some absent. The sample includes just under 30,000 clones, more than 70% of them seen just once. These TCRs' antigens remain unknown. The specimen sequenced was CD4+ T cells from PBMCs, cultured in vitro. The receptor source for this set is a human donor in good health.

The gene calls are TRBV11-2 and TRBJ1-2, with D unresolved. Germline CDR1 is SGHAT and CDR2 is FQNNGV. V lost 5 bases and J lost 7, with 11 bases in between. The length of the CDR3 is 12 residues. Written as DNA, the CDR3 is TGTGCCAGCAGCCCTGCGGTCCGTGGCTACACCTTC. Its protein is CASSPAVRGYTF. Full variable domain (missing parts from reference TRBV11-2 and TRBJ1-2): EAGVAQSPRYKIIEKRQSVAFWCNPISGHATLYWYQQILGQGPKLLIQFQNNGVVDDSQLPKDRFSAERLKGVDSTLKIQPAKLEDSAVYLCASSPAVRGYTFGSGTRLTVV.

The chain links TRBV5-1 to TRBJ2-7; TRBD1 agrees at 7 bases. V shed 1 base, J shed 0 bases, and the junction held 7 bases outside the gene matches. Germline assignment: CDR1 SGHRS and CDR2 YFSETQ. The CDR3 sequence is 16 residues long. CDR3 protein: CASSLWDSPSSYEQYF. The DNA of the CDR3 is TGCGCCAGCAGCTTGTGGGACAGTCCTTCCTCCTACGAGCAGTACTTC. Drawing the rest from reference TRBV5-1 and TRBJ2-7, the complete variable domain is KAGVTQTPRYLIKTRGQQVTLSCSPISGHRSVSWYQQTPGQGLQFLFEYFSETQRNKGNFPGRFSGRQFSNSRSEMNVSTLELGDSALYLCASSLWDSPSSYEQYFGPGTRLTVT.

CDR3 nucleotide sequence: TGCGCCAGCAGCCCCTGGACCGGGAGAAGCACAGATACGCAGTATTTT. Translated: CASSPWTGRSTDTQYF. The V and J genes are TRBV5-1 and TRBJ2-3, with D possibly TRBD2 on 6 matching bases. In germline, CDR1 is SGHRS, CDR2 YFSETQ. The CDR3 length is 16 residues. V lost 4 bases, J lost 0 bases, and 15 bases lay in between.

This clone has a handful of counts. The rearrangement links TRBV19 to TRBJ2-5; D unresolved. Germline V lookup: CDR1 LNHDA, CDR2 SQIVND (reference sequence). V dropped 6 bases and J dropped 5 bases, with 10 bases sitting between them. The CDR3 runs to 12 residues. The CDR3 spells CASRTPGETQYF. The CDR3 bases are TGTGCCAGTAGGACTCCTGGGGAGACCCAGTACTTC.

The chain links TRBV12-3 or TRBV12-4 to TRBJ2-3; D may be TRBD2 (5 bases). Trimming shortened V by 3 bases and J by 6 bases, and 10 bases separated the two germline ends. The length of the CDR3 is 13 residues. CDR3 amino acids: CASSLDWADTQYF. The CDR3 nucleotides are TGTGCCAGCAGTTTGGACTGGGCGGATACGCAGTATTTT.

The chain joins TRBV7-2 to TRBJ2-1; D not resolved. V gave up 2 bases and J gave up 6 bases, with 14 bases separating them. Germline CDR1 is SGHTA and CDR2 is FQGNSA. This CDR3 region has 15 residues. CDR3 DNA: TGTGCCAGCAGCTTAAATACTGGTAGCCGCAATGAGCAGTTCTTC. It translates to CASSLNTGSRNEQFF.

This clone showed up just a few times. V is TRBV7-9 and J is TRBJ1-1; D uncertain. The CDR3 is 13 residues long. Deletions cut 6 bases from V and 0 bases from J, with 8 bases between. Germline lookup yields CDR1 SEHNR and CDR2 FQNEAQ (reference sequence). CDR3 sequence reads: CASSPDLNTEAFF. The CDR3 DNA sequence: TGTGCCAGCAGTCCGGACCTGAACACTGAAGCTTTCTTT.

The chain carries TRBV10-2 and TRBJ1-4, with 7 bases fitting TRBD1. The CDR3 contains 15 residues. V dropped 7 bases and J dropped 2; count of bases not matched to a gene: 7. The germline V gene has CDR1 WSHSY and CDR2 SAAADI. In DNA, the CDR3 is TGCGCCAGCACGGGACAGTTAGCCACTAATGAAAAACTGTTTTTT. This translates into CASTGQLATNEKLFF.

This rearrangement joins TRBV3-1 (or the pseudogene TRBV3-2) to TRBJ2-3; D not resolved. This CDR3 comprises 14 residues. CDR1 LGHDT and CDR2 YNNKEL come from the germline V gene (reference sequence). V was clipped by 1 base and J by 2 bases, with 7 bases between them. CDR3 in amino acids: CASSQVGFTDTQYF. The CDR3 coding sequence is TGTGCCAGCAGCCAAGTAGGATTCACAGATACGCAGTATTTT.

This chain connects TRBV6-2 or TRBV6-3 to TRBJ2-1; TRBD2 matches 8 bases. Germline lookup yields CDR1 MNHEY and CDR2 SVGEGT. Trimming removed 2 bases from V and 2 bases from J; junction bases left unmatched: 2. The CDR3 extends over 15 amino acids. The CDR3: CASSYAGGAYNEQFF. In nucleotides, the CDR3 is TGTGCCAGCAGTTACGCCGGGGGGGCCTACAATGAGCAGTTCTTC.

The CDR3 DNA follows: TGTGCCAGCAGTGAAGTGGGCAGGGGGCTCGGTGAAGCTTTCTTT. Its protein product is CASSEVGRGLGEAFF. V and J are TRBV6-1 and TRBJ1-1; 8 bases are shared with TRBD1. Germline values: CDR1 MNHNS, CDR2 SASEGT. With 1 base clipped from V and 7 bases from J, the junction kept 8 bases outside the gene matches. The CDR3 runs to 15 residues.

This chain links TRBV19 with TRBJ2-7; 7 positions match TRBD1. With 4 bases clipped from V and 0 bases from J, the junction kept 6 bases outside the gene matches. Germline V CDR1 and CDR2: LNHDA, SQIVND (reference sequence). This CDR3 spans 15 amino acids. The DNA for the CDR3 is TGTGCCAGTAGTAGACAGGGTCAAAGCTCCTACGAGCAGTACTTC. It translates to CASSRQGQSSYEQYF.

The chain recombines TRBV7-2 with TRBJ2-2, with unresolved D. CDR3 length: 16 residues. The V end was cut by 6 bases, the J end by 0 bases, with 14 bases between. The germline CDR1 and CDR2 sequences are SGHTA and FQGNSA. CDR3 in DNA: TGTGCCAGCAGGACTCGTGGCGGAGCGAACACCGGGGAGCTGTTTTTT. As protein: CASRTRGGANTGELFF.

The chain joins TRBV5-1 to TRBJ1-6; perhaps TRBD1 as D (5 bases). Germline V gene lookup returns CDR1 SGHRS and CDR2 YFSETQ. This CDR3 contains 15 residues. Trimming stripped 6 bases from V and 0 bases from J, with 10 bases between. The CDR3 nucleotides read TGCGCCAGCAATCAGGGAGGCTCCTATAATTCACCCCTCCACTTT. This sequence encodes CASNQGGSYNSPLHF. The variable domain in full, with the rest retrieved from reference TRBV5-1 and TRBJ1-6, is KAGVTQTPRYLIKTRGQQVTLSCSPISGHRSVSWYQQTPGQGLQFLFEYFSETQRNKGNFPGRFSGRQFSNSRSEMNVSTLELGDSALYLCASNQGGSYNSPLHFGNGTRLTVT.

The chain carries TRBV20-1 and TRBJ2-5; no clear D. V was cut by 6 bases and J by 2 bases, with 7 bases left in between. The germline V gene encodes CDR1 DFQATT and CDR2 SNEGSKA (reference sequence). The CDR3 is 11 residues long. The CDR3 region is CSAIIQETQYF. DNA of the CDR3: TGCAGTGCAATAATACAAGAGACCCAGTACTTC.

V usage is TRBV18 and J usage is TRBJ2-5; D perhaps matches TRBD1 (6 bases). V was pared by 0 bases and J by 3 bases, with 11 bases between. The germline CDR1 and CDR2 sequences are KGHSH and LQKENI. The CDR3 loop spans 15 amino acids. CDR3 sequence (DNA): TGTGCCAGCTCACCACCGGGACACCCAAAAGAGACCCAGTACTTC. Its translation is CASSPPGHPKETQYF.

This rearrangement joins TRBV14 to TRBJ1-6; D perhaps matches TRBD1 (5 bases). The CDR3 length is 13 residues. Trimming stripped 8 bases from V and 10 bases from J, with 15 bases between. Germline V gene lookup returns CDR1 SGHDN and CDR2 FVKESK. The CDR3 coding sequence is TGTGCCAGCTGTACAGGACCGAGGTCACCCCTCCACTTT. Encoded protein: CASCTGPRSPLHF. Full variable domain (outside the CDR3, taken from reference TRBV14 and TRBJ1-6): EAGVTQFPSHSVIEKGQTVTLRCDPISGHDNLYWYRRVMGKEIKFLLHFVKESKQDESGMPNNRFLAERTGGTYSTLKVQPAELEDSGVYFCASCTGPRSPLHFGNGTRLTVT.

The V and J genes are TRBV7-2 and TRBJ1-5; 7 bases agree with TRBD1. The CDR3 has 15 amino acids. Germline trimming cut 5 bases from V and 6 bases from J; bases unmatched to any gene: 10. Germline V gene data show CDR1 as SGHTA and CDR2 as FQGNSA. The CDR3 here is CASSPRTGRGQPQHF. CDR3 in DNA: TGTGCCAGCAGCCCGCGGACAGGCAGGGGTCAGCCCCAGCATTTT.

The rearrangement joins TRBV20-1 to TRBJ2-1; TRBD2 is a possible D gene (5 bases). The V and J ends lost 6 bases and 13 bases respectively, with 13 bases between them. Germline CDR1 reads DFQATT; CDR2 reads SNEGSKA (reference sequence). The CDR3 has 10 residues. DNA of the CDR3: TGCAGTGCCTGGGAGTTAAGTCAGTTCTTC. It is translated as CSAWELSQFF.

This clone came up once. The rearrangement uses TRBV7-9 and TRBJ2-3, with D maybe TRBD1 (5 bases). V gave up 5 bases and J gave up 0 bases, with 12 bases separating them. This CDR3 contains 15 residues. The germline V gene encodes CDR1 SEHNR and CDR2 FQNEAQ (reference sequence). The CDR3 loop reads CASSPRQFSTDTQYF. The CDR3 DNA reads TGTGCCAGCAGCCCGCGACAGTTTAGCACAGATACGCAGTATTTT. The full variable domain, completed using reference TRBV7-9 and TRBJ2-3, is DTGVSQNPRHKITKRGQNVTFRCDPISEHNRLYWYRQTLGQGPEFLTYFQNEAQLEKSRLLSDRFSAERPKGSFSTLEIQRTEQGDSAMYLCASSPRQFSTDTQYFGPGTRLTVL.

This clone was seen a single time. The rearrangement links TRBV6-5 to TRBJ2-7; 7 bases match TRBD2. This CDR3 has 15 amino acids. Germline V CDR1 and CDR2: MNHEY, SVGAGI. V shed 2 bases and J 0 bases; nucleotides not matched to a gene: 4. This chain's CDR3 is CASSYDRGDSYEQYF. As DNA, the CDR3 is TGTGCCAGCAGTTACGATCGGGGGGACTCCTACGAGCAGTACTTC.

The rearrangement uses TRBV13 and TRBJ2-5, with 10 positions matching TRBD2. The CDR3 length is 18 residues. The V segment lost 4 bases and the J segment 4 bases; nucleotides outside the gene matches: 15. Germline V lookup: CDR1 PRHDT, CDR2 FYEKMQ (reference sequence). CDR3 sequence (DNA): TGTGCCAGCAGCTCTCCCCTCCTCGCGACTAGCGGGTTAGAGACCCAGTACTTC. It encodes CASSSPLLATSGLETQYF.

The chain couples TRBV7-2 to TRBJ2-1, with a weak D call TRBD2 (6 bases). The CDR3 is 15 residues long. Looked up from germline, CDR1 is SGHTA and CDR2 is FQGNSA. The germline V and J ends were trimmed by 1 base and 3 bases, with 10 bases remaining between them. The DNA of the CDR3 is TGTGCCAGCAGCTTAGGACCGGGGGTCTACAATGAGCAGTTCTTC. Its translation: CASSLGPGVYNEQFF.

The chain's CDR3 is CASTKSGGRTGELFF. CDR3 nucleotides: TGTGCCAGCACTAAATCGGGGGGCCGAACCGGGGAGCTGTTTTTT. J is TRBJ2-2 and V is TRBV7-2, with D possibly matching TRBD2 (7 bases). The CDR3 loop spans 15 amino acids. Trimming left V 7 bases short and J 5 bases short, with 17 bases between. In germline, CDR1 is SGHTA, CDR2 FQGNSA.

This clone is judged medium-sized. The rearrangement joins TRBV28 to TRBJ2-7; D gene uncertain. Trimming took 2 bases from V and 5 from J, leaving 7 bases between them. CDR3 length: 12 amino acids. Per the germline V gene, CDR1 is MDHEN and CDR2 is SYDVKM. Here the CDR3 DNA reads TGTGCCAGCAGTTTAGCTAGGGACGAGCAGTACTTC. This sequence encodes CASSLARDEQYF.

The V and J genes are TRBV4-3 and TRBJ2-7, with TRBD2 as a possible D gene (5 bases). From germline, CDR1 is LGHNA and CDR2 YSLEER. V lost 4 bases and J lost 4, with 20 bases in between. The CDR3 covers 16 residues. CDR3 coding DNA: TGCGCCAGCAGCCCCCCAATGGTGCGGGCGGTTTACGAGCAGTACTTC. Protein: CASSPPMVRAVYEQYF.

The rearrangement joins TRBV4-2 to TRBJ2-7; 9 bases are a match to TRBD1. The trim removed 3 bases at V and 3 bases at J, leaving 6 bases unmatched. CDR1 is LGHNA, CDR2 YNFKEQ, per germline. CDR3 size: 15 residues. The CDR3 DNA reads TGTGCCAGCAGCCAGCCGGGACAGGGAGACTACGAGCAGTACTTC. Its protein is CASSQPGQGDYEQYF.

The chain couples TRBV5-4 to TRBJ1-4; D ambiguous. Germline V gene data show CDR1 as SGHNT and CDR2 as YYREEE (reference sequence). This CDR3 is 13 amino acids long. V was cut by 1 base and J by 8 bases, with 9 bases left in between. CDR3 in amino acids: CASSLLPGEKLFF. The CDR3 DNA reads as TGTGCCAGCAGCTTGTTGCCGGGGGAAAAACTGTTTTTT. Looking up the rest from reference TRBV5-4 and TRBJ1-4 gives the full variable domain: ETGVTQSPTHLIKTRGQQVTLRCSSQSGHNTVSWYQQALGQGPQFIFQYYREEENGRGNFPPRFSGLQFPNYSSELNVNALELDDSALYLCASSLLPGEKLFFGSGTQLSVL.

The chain links TRBV10-3 to TRBJ2-1; the D is unclear. The CDR3 has 18 residues. Trimming left V 2 bases short and J 0 bases short, with 17 bases between. In germline, CDR1 is ENHRY, CDR2 SYGVKD. CDR3 sequence (DNA): TGTGCCATCAGTGAGGGTGTGTCTGCGAAAAGCTCCTACAATGAGCAGTTCTTC. The encoded protein is CAISEGVSAKSSYNEQFF.

This rearrangement joins TRBV4-3 to TRBJ2-3; D possibly corresponds to TRBD2 (6 bases). The CDR3 runs to 17 residues. V lost 0 bases and J 4 bases, leaving 17 bases between the germline ends. In germline, CDR1 is LGHNA, CDR2 YSLEER. The DNA of the CDR3 is TGCGCCAGCAGCCAAGATTTGGGGACTCAGGGCCCAGATACGCAGTATTTT. It encodes CASSQDLGTQGPDTQYF.